This TCR beta chain was obtained from a study of technical replicates of blood from a few donors. Profiled with immunoSEQ multiplex PCR; TCRdb holds only in-frame clones, not every one. This table has roughly 80,000 clones, 90% to 95% appearing once. This CDR3 spans 14 amino acids. Germline values: CDR1 SQVTM, CDR2 ANQGSEA. The germline V and J ends were trimmed by 5 bases and 0 bases, with 11 bases remaining between them. This receptor was obtained from a human donor in good health. Sequences were obtained from T cells isolated from PBMCs. The V gene is TRBV29-1, the J gene TRBJ1-5; D not certain. The CDR3 DNA reads TGCAGCGTTTTGTCAGGTCATAGCAATCAGCCCCAGCATTTT. Protein: CSVLSGHSNQPQHF.